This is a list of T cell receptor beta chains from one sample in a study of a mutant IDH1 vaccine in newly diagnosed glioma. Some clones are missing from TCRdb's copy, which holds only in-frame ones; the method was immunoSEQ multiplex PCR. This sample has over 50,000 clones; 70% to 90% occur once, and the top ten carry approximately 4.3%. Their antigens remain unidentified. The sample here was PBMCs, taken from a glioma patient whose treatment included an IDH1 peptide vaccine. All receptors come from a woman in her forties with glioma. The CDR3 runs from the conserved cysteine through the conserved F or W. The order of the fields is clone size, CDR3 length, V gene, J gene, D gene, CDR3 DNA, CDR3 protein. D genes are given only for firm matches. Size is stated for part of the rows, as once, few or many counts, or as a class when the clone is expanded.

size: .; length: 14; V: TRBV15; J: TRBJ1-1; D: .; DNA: TGTGCCACCAGCAGAGACAGGGAAGGCCCTGAAGCTTTCTTT; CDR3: CATSRDREGPEAFF
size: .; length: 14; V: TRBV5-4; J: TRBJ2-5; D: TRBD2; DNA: TGTGCCAGCAGCATAATAGCGGGAGGGGAGACCCAGTACTTC; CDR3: CASSIIAGGETQYF
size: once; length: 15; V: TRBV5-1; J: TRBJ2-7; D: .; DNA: TGCGCCAGCAGCTCTGGAAATGCGGGGTCCTACGAGCAGTACTTC; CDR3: CASSSGNAGSYEQYF
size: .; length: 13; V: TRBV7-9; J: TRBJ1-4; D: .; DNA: TGTGCCAGCAGCGCCTCACAGGGTGAAAAACTGTTTTTT; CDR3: CASSASQGEKLFF
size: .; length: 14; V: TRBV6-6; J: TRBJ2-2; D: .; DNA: TGTGCCAGCAGTTCCCGACAGAACACCGGGGAGCTGTTTTTT; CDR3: CASSSRQNTGELFF
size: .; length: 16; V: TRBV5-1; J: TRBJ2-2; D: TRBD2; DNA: TGCGCCAGCGAACCGGGACTAGGGTCAGCCACCGGGGAGCTGTTTTTT; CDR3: CASEPGLGSATGELFF
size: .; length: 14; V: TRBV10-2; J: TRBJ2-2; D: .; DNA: TGCGCCAGCCGCCCTGGGTGGGAGTCCGGGGAGCTGTTTTTT; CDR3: CASRPGWESGELFF
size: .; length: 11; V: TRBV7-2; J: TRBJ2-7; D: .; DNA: TGTGCCAGCAGCTTATCCGTTAAGCAGTACTTC; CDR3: CASSLSVKQYF
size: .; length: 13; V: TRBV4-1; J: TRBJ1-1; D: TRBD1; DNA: TGCGCCAGCAGCACTGACAGGGAAGGGGGAGCTTTCTTT; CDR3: CASSTDREGGAFF
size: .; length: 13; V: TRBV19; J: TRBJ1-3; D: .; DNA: TGTGCCAGTTCGGACACCTCTGGAAACACCATATATTTT; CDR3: CASSDTSGNTIYF
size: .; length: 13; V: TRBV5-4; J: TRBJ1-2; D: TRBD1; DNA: TGTGCCAGCAATATACAGGGGACCTATGGCTACACCTTC; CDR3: CASNIQGTYGYTF
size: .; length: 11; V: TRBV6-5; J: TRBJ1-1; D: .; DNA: TGTGCCAGCAGCTCTAACAGGGAAGCTTTCTTT; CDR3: CASSSNREAFF
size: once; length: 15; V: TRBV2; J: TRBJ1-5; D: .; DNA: TGTGCCAGCAGGCCAGGGCTAGGTAGCAATCAGCCCCAGCATTTT; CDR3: CASRPGLGSNQPQHF
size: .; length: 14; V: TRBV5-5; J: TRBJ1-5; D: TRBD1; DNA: TGTGCCAGCAGCCTGGGACAGTCCAATCAGCCCCAGCATTTT; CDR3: CASSLGQSNQPQHF
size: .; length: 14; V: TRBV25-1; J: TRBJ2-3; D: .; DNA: TGTGCCAGCAGTGAATGGGGCAACACAGATACGCAGTATTTT; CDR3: CASSEWGNTDTQYF
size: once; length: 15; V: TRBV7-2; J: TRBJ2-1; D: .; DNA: TGTGCCAGCAGTTTCACCCGGGACTCGTACAATGAGCAGTTCTTC; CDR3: CASSFTRDSYNEQFF
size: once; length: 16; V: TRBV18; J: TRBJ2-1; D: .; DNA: TGTGCCAGCTCACGACCCGCCGGGGGCTCATACAATGAGCAGTTCTTC; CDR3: CASSRPAGGSYNEQFF
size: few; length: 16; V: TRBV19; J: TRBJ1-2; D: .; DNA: TGTGCCAGTAGTACGCATACAGTCAAAGGGAACTATGGCTACACCTTC; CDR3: CASSTHTVKGNYGYTF
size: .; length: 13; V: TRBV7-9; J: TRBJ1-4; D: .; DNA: TGTGCCACGACGTCCAGGAGTAATGAAAAACTGTTTTTT; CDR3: CATTSRSNEKLFF
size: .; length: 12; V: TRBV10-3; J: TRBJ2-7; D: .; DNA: TGTGCCATCAGGGAGGGGGGCCACGAGCAGTACTTC; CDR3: CAIREGGHEQYF
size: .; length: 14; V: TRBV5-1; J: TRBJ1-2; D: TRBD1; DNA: TGCGCCAGCTCGGGACAGGGATTGAGCTATGGCTACACCTTC; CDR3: CASSGQGLSYGYTF
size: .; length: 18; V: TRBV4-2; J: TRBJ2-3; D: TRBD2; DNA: TGTGCCAGCAGCCGCCAAGGCGCGGGACTAGCGGCCACAGATACGCAGTATTTT; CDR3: CASSRQGAGLAATDTQYF
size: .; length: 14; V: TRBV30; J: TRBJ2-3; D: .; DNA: TGTGCCTGGACTACACCGAGGCTGGCGGTAACGCAGTATTTT; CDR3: CAWTTPRLAVTQYF
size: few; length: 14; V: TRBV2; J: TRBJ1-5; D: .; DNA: TGTGCCAGCAGTGAGGACGGCGGTAAACAGCCCCAGCATTTT; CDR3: CASSEDGGKQPQHF
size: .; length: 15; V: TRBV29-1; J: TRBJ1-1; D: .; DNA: TGCAGCGTCGTTCCGGTGGAAGGGGGGAACACTGAAGCTTTCTTT; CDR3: CSVVPVEGGNTEAFF
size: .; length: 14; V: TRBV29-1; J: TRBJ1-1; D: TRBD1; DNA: TGCAGCGGTGGACAGGGTTCCATGAACACTGAAGCTTTCTTT; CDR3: CSGGQGSMNTEAFF
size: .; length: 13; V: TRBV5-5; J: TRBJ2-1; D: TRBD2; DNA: TGTGCCAGCAGCTCCGGGACTAGTGGTGAGCAGTTCTTC; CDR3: CASSSGTSGEQFF
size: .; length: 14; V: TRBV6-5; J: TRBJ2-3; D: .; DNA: TGTGTCAGCAGTCTCCGACGAAGCACAGATACGCAGTATTTT; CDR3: CVSSLRRSTDTQYF
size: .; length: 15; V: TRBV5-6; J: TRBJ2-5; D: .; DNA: TGTGCCAGCAGCTTCCGCAGTCGTGATTTGGAGACCCAGTACTTC; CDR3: CASSFRSRDLETQYF
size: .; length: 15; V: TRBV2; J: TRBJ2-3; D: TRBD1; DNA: TGTGCCAGCAGGAGGGGGCGTTTGGGCACAGATACGCAGTATTTT; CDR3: CASRRGRLGTDTQYF
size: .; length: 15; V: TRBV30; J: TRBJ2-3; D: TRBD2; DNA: TGTGCCTGGAGTGGGAGTAGCGGGTCAAGAGATACGCAGTATTTT; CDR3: CAWSGSSGSRDTQYF
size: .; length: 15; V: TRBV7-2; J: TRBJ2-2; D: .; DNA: TGTGCCAGCAGCTTCATCGGCGCGAACACCGGGGAGCTGTTTTTT; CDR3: CASSFIGANTGELFF
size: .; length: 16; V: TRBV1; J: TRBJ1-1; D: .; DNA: TGCACCAGCAGCCAAGCGGCCGGGGGGACGGACACTGAAGCTTTCTTT; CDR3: CTSSQAAGGTDTEAFF
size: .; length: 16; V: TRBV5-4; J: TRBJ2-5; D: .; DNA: TGTGCCAGCAGCCCGACAATGAACGGGCCGAAAGAGACCCAGTACTTC; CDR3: CASSPTMNGPKETQYF
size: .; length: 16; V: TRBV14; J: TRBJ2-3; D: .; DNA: TGTGCCAGCAGCCAAGACAGGGCTTGGAGCACAGATACGCAGTATTTT; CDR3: CASSQDRAWSTDTQYF
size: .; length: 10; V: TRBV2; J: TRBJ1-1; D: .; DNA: TGTGCCAGCAGTGAGGGGGAAGCTTTCTTT; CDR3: CASSEGEAFF
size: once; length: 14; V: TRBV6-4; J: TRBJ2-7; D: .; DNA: TGTGCCAGCCATAGGGCCCTCCGTAGAGACGAGCAGTACTTC; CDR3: CASHRALRRDEQYF
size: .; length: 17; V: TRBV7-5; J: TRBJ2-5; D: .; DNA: TGTGCCAGAAGCTCACGAGGCAGAGAGAATTCCCAAGAGACCCAGTACTTC; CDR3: CARSSRGRENSQETQYF
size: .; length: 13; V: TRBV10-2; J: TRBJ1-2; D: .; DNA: TGCGCCAGCAGTGACCCAACTTCCTATGGCTACACCTTC; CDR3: CASSDPTSYGYTF
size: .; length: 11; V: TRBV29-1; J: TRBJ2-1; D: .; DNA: TGCAGCGTTGGTTTTTACAATGAGCAGTTCTTC; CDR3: CSVGFYNEQFF
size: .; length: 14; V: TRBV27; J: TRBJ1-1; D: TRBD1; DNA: TGTGCCAGCAGTTTAAGGGGGCCGGAGACTGAAGCTTTCTTT; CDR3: CASSLRGPETEAFF
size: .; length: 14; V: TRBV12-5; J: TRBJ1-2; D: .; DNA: TGTGCTAGTGCCCCCAACACAGCTAACTATGGCTACACCTTC; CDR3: CASAPNTANYGYTF
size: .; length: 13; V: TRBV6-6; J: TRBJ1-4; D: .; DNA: TGTGCCAGCAGCATCCGGGAAAATGAAAAACTGTTTTTT; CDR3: CASSIRENEKLFF
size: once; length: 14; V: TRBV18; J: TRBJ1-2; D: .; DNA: TGTGCCAGCTCACCACCTGGGCAGACTTATGGCTACACCTTC; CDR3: CASSPPGQTYGYTF
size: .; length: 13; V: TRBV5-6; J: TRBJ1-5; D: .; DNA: TGTGCCAGCAGCTTGAGCGGCAATCAGCCCCAGCATTTT; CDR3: CASSLSGNQPQHF
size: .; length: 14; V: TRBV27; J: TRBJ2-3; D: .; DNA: TGTGCCAGCAAAAGCTCTGGGGTTTCAGATACGCAGTATTTT; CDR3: CASKSSGVSDTQYF
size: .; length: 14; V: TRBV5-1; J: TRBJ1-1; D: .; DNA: TGCGCCAGCAGCTTGGTCGGGTCTGGCACTGAAGCTTTCTTT; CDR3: CASSLVGSGTEAFF
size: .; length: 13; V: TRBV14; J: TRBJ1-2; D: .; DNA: TGTGCCAGCAGCCCAATAACAAGATACGGCTACACCTTC; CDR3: CASSPITRYGYTF
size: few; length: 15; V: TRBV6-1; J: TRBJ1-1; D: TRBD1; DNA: TGTGCCAGCAGTGCACAACAGGGGGCGAACACTGAAGCTTTCTTT; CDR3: CASSAQQGANTEAFF
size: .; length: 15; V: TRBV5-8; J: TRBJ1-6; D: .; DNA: TGTGCCAGCAGCTTGGCCCCGCAGGACGGTTCACCCCTCCACTTT; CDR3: CASSLAPQDGSPLHF
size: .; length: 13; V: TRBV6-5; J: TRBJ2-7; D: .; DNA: TGTGCCAGCCTTTCCCCTCGCCGCTACGAGCAGTACTTC; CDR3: CASLSPRRYEQYF
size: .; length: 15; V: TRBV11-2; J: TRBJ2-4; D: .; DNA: TGTGCCAGCAGCCCCGGGGGACTAGCCAAAAACATTCAGTACTTC; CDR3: CASSPGGLAKNIQYF
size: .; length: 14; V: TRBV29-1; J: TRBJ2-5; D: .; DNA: TGCAGCGTTGAAGGCGGTGAATATCAAGAGACCCAGTACTTC; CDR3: CSVEGGEYQETQYF
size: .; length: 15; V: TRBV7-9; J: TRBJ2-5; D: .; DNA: TGTGCCAGCAGCTTTATTAGCCGGCAGGAAGAGACCCAGTACTTC; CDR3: CASSFISRQEETQYF
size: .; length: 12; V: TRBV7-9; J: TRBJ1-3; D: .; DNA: TGTGCCAGCAGCCTTGTTGGGAACACCATATATTTT; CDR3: CASSLVGNTIYF